The clone carrying this TCR beta chain was seen only once. Its target is not known. The germline gives CDR1 SGHRS, CDR2 YFSETQ. Trimming cost V 4 bases and J 7 bases, with 14 bases left between them. There are 13 residues in the CDR3. The data belong to a study of T-cell reconstitution after alpha-beta-depleted transplantation in children. Overall study results and limits: T-cell numbers and diversity, one year after transplant, stemmed largely from T cells that were newly produced.

Unique molecular identifiers were used to barcode this TCRbeta library. TCRdb re-called the PCR reads with MiXCR, one entry per CDR3 protein. The sample comprises a few hundred thousand distinct CDR3 sequences, over 25% of which are singletons, and around a third rests with the top ten. The origin of this receptor is a boy in the first two years of life with Wiskott-Aldrich syndrome, due to receive a stem cell transplant. This chain links TRBV5-1 with TRBJ1-1; D is uncertain. The specimen was PBMCs, collected before TCRalphabeta/CD19-depleted stem cell transplant. The CDR3: CASSLDGLGEAFF. The CDR3, as DNA: TGCGCCAGCAGCCTGGACGGGCTGGGTGAAGCTTTCTTT.